These 12 T cell receptor beta chains share one sample of origin, sequenced in a study of blood T cell repertoires in COVID-19. Libraries were prepared by immunoSEQ multiplex PCR; TCRdb keeps only in-frame clonotypes and omits some of them. This sample has 200,000 to 250,000 clones, with 85% to 90% found just once. The specimen sequenced was peripheral blood. These receptors were collected from a man younger than 35 with active or convalescent COVID-19.

The gene calls are TRBV27 and TRBJ2-7; D possibly corresponds to TRBD1 (5 bases). V shed 2 bases and J shed 6 bases, with 8 bases lying between them. Germline CDR1 reads MNHEY; CDR2 reads SMNVEV (reference sequence). The CDR3 covers 12 residues. CDR3 residues: CASSLPQGEQYF. The DNA of the CDR3 is TGTGCCAGCAGTTTACCGCAGGGCGAGCAGTACTTC.

The chain links TRBV5-6 to TRBJ2-1; 8 nucleotides align to TRBD2. The germline V gene has CDR1 SGHDT and CDR2 YYEEEE. The CDR3 extends over 16 amino acids. V was clipped by 4 bases and J by 0 bases; unmatched bases: 6. The CDR3 protein is CASSTLAAHSYNEQFF. The CDR3 nucleotides read TGTGCCAGCAGCACACTAGCGGCGCACTCCTACAATGAGCAGTTCTTC.

The gene calls are TRBV12-5 and TRBJ1-2; TRBD1 matches 8 bases. The CDR3 has 15 amino acids. V gave up 5 bases and J gave up 4 bases; unmatched junction bases: 9. In germline, CDR1 is LGHNT, CDR2 FRNRAP. The CDR3 loop is CASGTAGQEAYGYTF. CDR3 in DNA: TGTGCTAGTGGTACGGCGGGACAGGAGGCCTATGGCTACACCTTC.

This chain connects TRBV5-1 to TRBJ2-3; TRBD2 is a possible D gene (5 bases). CDR1 is SGHRS and CDR2 is YFSETQ in the germline V gene. The CDR3 length is 14 residues. Between the trimmed V and J ends, which lost 2 bases and 4 bases, there was a span of 11 bases. CDR3 protein: CASSFLAEADTQYF. DNA for the CDR3: TGCGCCAGCAGCTTTCTGGCGGAGGCAGATACGCAGTATTTT.

The chain has TRBV5-6 and TRBJ1-2, with TRBD1 matching 7 bases. Germline-derived CDR1 and CDR2 are SGHDT and YYEEEE. V lost 5 bases and J lost 6; bases outside the gene matches: 7. This CDR3 has 13 amino acids. The CDR3 DNA sequence: TGTGCCAGCAGACCTACAGGGGTGGATGGCTACACCTTC. This translates into CASRPTGVDGYTF.

This chain links TRBV7-2 with TRBJ2-1; TRBD2 aligns across 8 bases. The J segment lost 4 bases and the V segment lost 3 bases, leaving 8 bases of the junction unmatched. CDR1 and CDR2 from the germline V gene are SGHTA and FQGNSA. CDR3 length equals 16 residues. The CDR3 here is CASSFSGTRLYNEQFF. CDR3 sequence (DNA): TGTGCCAGCAGCTTCTCCGGGACTAGACTGTACAATGAGCAGTTCTTC.

V usage is TRBV9 and J usage is TRBJ1-1; no clear D. V was clipped by 0 bases and J by 0 bases, with 6 bases between them. In germline, CDR1 is SGDLS, CDR2 YYNGEE. The CDR3 is 14 residues long. CDR3 in amino acids: CASSVESMNTEAFF. DNA for the CDR3: TGTGCCAGCAGCGTAGAATCCATGAACACTGAAGCTTTCTTT.

The chain employs TRBV27 and TRBJ2-6, with a tentative D call TRBD2 (6 bases). From germline, CDR1 is MNHEY and CDR2 SMNVEV (reference sequence). The V and J ends lost 8 bases and 1 base respectively, with 15 bases between them. The CDR3 spans 16 residues. The CDR3 is CASRTQGGSGANVLTF. Here the CDR3 DNA reads TGTGCCAGCCGGACCCAGGGAGGATCTGGGGCCAACGTCCTGACTTTC.

The chain links TRBV5-4 to TRBJ2-7; 10 nucleotides match TRBD1. In germline, CDR1 is SGHNT, CDR2 YYREEE (reference sequence). Trimming cost V 1 base and J 6 bases; bases outside gene matches: 10. This CDR3 spans 16 amino acids. Here the CDR3 reads CASSLQARGQGSEQYF. In nucleotides, the CDR3 is TGTGCCAGCAGCTTGCAAGCCCGGGGACAGGGGAGCGAGCAGTACTTC. The whole variable domain, filled in from reference TRBV5-4 and TRBJ2-7, reads ETGVTQSPTHLIKTRGQQVTLRCSSQSGHNTVSWYQQALGQGPQFIFQYYREEENGRGNFPPRFSGLQFPNYSSELNVNALELDDSALYLCASSLQARGQGSEQYFGPGTRLTVT.

This clone was counted a few times. The rearrangement links TRBV29-1 to TRBJ2-2; maybe TRBD1 (6 bases). This CDR3 region has 14 residues. Germline values: CDR1 SQVTM, CDR2 ANQGSEA. V lost 4 bases to trimming and J lost 3 bases, with 12 bases between them. CDR3 nucleotide sequence: TGCAGCGTTGTGGAACAGGGCGACACCGGGGAGCTGTTTTTT. Translating it yields CSVVEQGDTGELFF.

In its sample, this clone was seen once. This chain connects TRBV19 to TRBJ1-1; maybe TRBD1 (5 bases). This CDR3 is built from 15 residues. V lost 5 bases, J lost 3 bases, and 16 bases lay in between. Germline V gene lookup returns CDR1 LNHDA and CDR2 SQIVND (reference sequence). CDR3 in DNA: TGTGCCAGTAGTCCATGGGTCCTCAGGGACACTGAAGCTTTCTTT. Translation: CASSPWVLRDTEAFF.

The CDR3 reads CAWSVWGTGTNTEAFF. The CDR3 DNA follows: TGTGCCTGGAGTGTATGGGGGACAGGGACTAACACTGAAGCTTTCTTT. The V gene is TRBV30, the J gene TRBJ1-1; 9 positions match TRBD1. Trimming removed 0 bases from V and 2 bases from J; junction bases left unmatched: 7. Germline V lookup: CDR1 GTSNPN, CDR2 SVGIG (reference sequence). The CDR3 contains 16 residues.